This TCR beta chain is drawn from a study of cytomegalovirus exposure and HLA in healthy donors. In the PCR, 60 Vbeta and 13 Jbeta primers were used. This table comes from immunoSEQ multiplex PCR, and its TCRdb copy is limited to in-frame clones, with some not included. In the table there are some 120,000 clones, approximately 70% of which are singletons. As regards this clone: At one end, the junction sequence differs from germline, possibly due to a read error.

Germline lookup yields CDR1 MNHNS and CDR2 SASEGT. This CDR3 contains 11 residues. The source of this sequence is a woman aged 25 to 39 in good health and CMV-seronegative. The V call is TRBV6-1, the J call TRBJ2-3, with D possibly matching TRBD2 (6 bases). Material: PBMCs. The CDR3 DNA follows: TGTGCCAGCAGGCGGGGCCAGTTCACAGGTTTT. Its protein is CASRRGQFTGF.